This entry concerns a single TCR beta chain. The study drew the donors from its approximately 120-subject validation cohort, separate from the 666-subject first cohort. The table came from immunoSEQ multiplex PCR; TCRdb's copy has only in-frame clones and leaves some out. The sample consists of 250,000 to 400,000 clones, roughly 88% of them appearing once. The data were obtained in a study of cytomegalovirus exposure and HLA in healthy donors. About the study: Per a later analysis, the roughly 700 first-cohort and 120 validation repertoires shared one platform.

CDR3 length: 16 amino acids. Germline CDR1 reads PRHDT; CDR2 reads FYEKMQ (reference sequence). V lost 5 bases to trimming and J lost 0 bases, with 16 bases between them. The clonotype was recovered from a man under 40 in good health and CMV-seronegative. The sequencing sample was made of PBMCs. The rearrangement uses TRBV13 and TRBJ1-1, with a tentative D call TRBD1 (5 bases). The CDR3 reads CASSPSGAGMNTEAFF. The CDR3 DNA reads as TGTGCCAGCAGCCCTAGCGGGGCCGGGATGAACACTGAAGCTTTCTTT.